Sequencing of this T cell receptor beta chain was carried out in a study of T-cell memory formation after mild COVID-19. Sample barcodes and UMIs were carried by the TCR alpha and TCR beta cDNA libraries that 5'RACE generated with constant-segment primers. Using its own MiXCR run on the 5' RACE reads, TCRdb lists one record per CDR3 protein. The sample includes about 560,000 distinct CDR3 sequences, 15% to 20% of them seen just once. CDR3 length: 15 amino acids. Trimming left V 3 bases short and J 7 bases short, with 15 bases between. This clonotype was sampled from an adult woman who had mild COVID-19 (a few samples of this study predate the infection). Cell type and time point are not known. This chain links TRBV12-3 or TRBV12-4 with TRBJ1-4; D may be TRBD1 (5 bases). Sequenced material: PBMCs or a T cell subset sorted from them (not recorded which). The CDR3 bases are TGTGCCAGCAGTTTTGGTGGACAAGGAGGTGAAAAACTGTTTTTT. Protein product: CASSFGGQGGEKLFF.